One sample yielded the 32 T cell receptor beta chains listed below, sequenced in a study of tumor and adjacent non-tumor tissue in lung cancer. No cell sorting was done before RNA was extracted from the tissue. The normal lung tissue was taken more than 3 cm from the tumor edge. The library came from three nested PCR rounds adapted from ARM-PCR protocols. TCRdb reprocessed the multiplex PCR reads via MiXCR and lists one record per CDR3 protein. The repertoire holds approximately 120,000 distinct CDR3 sequences, 62% seen once, with over 15% in the top ten. Sequences were obtained from distant non-tumor lung tissue. The origin of the receptors is a man aged 55-75 years with non-small cell lung cancer.

This clonotype was counted at least ten times. V is TRBV5-4 and J is TRBJ2-2; no reliable D call. This CDR3 contains 13 residues. With 2 bases removed from V and 5 bases from J, the gap between germline ends came to 7 bases. Germline V gene lookup returns CDR1 SGHNT and CDR2 YYREEE (reference sequence). This chain's CDR3 is CASSFQDTGELFF. CDR3 nucleotides: TGTGCCAGCAGCTTCCAGGATACCGGGGAGCTGTTTTTT.

The chain recombines TRBV11-3 with TRBJ2-1; D is unclear. V was clipped by 0 bases and J by 12 bases, with 21 bases between them. Germline-derived CDR1 and CDR2 are SGHNT and YENEEA. CDR3 length: 16 amino acids. The CDR3 nucleotides read TGTGCCAGCAGCTTAGATCCGAGGAACTCCTACAGTGCGCAGTTCTTC. It specifies CASSLDPRNSYSAQFF.

J is TRBJ2-1 and V is TRBV6-1; 16 bases agree with TRBD2. CDR3 length: 18 amino acids. CDR1 and CDR2 (germline): MNHNS, SASEGT. The V segment lost 11 bases and the J segment 6 bases; nucleotides outside the gene matches: 16. The CDR3 loop is CAAFPGLAGGYGINEQFF. The CDR3 DNA is TGTGCCGCCTTTCCGGGACTAGCGGGGGGGTACGGAATCAATGAGCAGTTCTTC.

Details on this clonotype: One end of the junction is discordant with germline, which a read error may explain. The chain employs TRBV6-5 and TRBJ2-2; D unclear. Germline V CDR1 and CDR2: MNHEY, SVGAGI. The CDR3 spans 15 residues. CDR3 loop: CANSFRFLNTGELFF. DNA of the CDR3: TGTGCCAACAGTTTCAGGTTTCTGAACACCGGGGAGCTGTTTTTT.

The chain employs TRBV5-4 and TRBJ2-7; D gene uncertain. The V gene's germline CDR1 is SGHNT and CDR2 YYREEE (reference sequence). V was clipped by 1 base and J by 6 bases, with 14 bases between them. The CDR3 is made up of 14 amino acids. The CDR3 here is CASSLSTGDFEQYF. CDR3 DNA sequence: TGTGCCAGCAGCTTGTCTACTGGAGATTTCGAGCAGTACTTC.

About this clonotype itself: One junction end does not reproduce the germline sequence, and a read error may be involved. The chain joins TRBV5-6 to TRBJ1-2; perhaps TRBD1 as D (6 bases). Germline V gene sequence: CDR1 SGHDT, CDR2 YYEEEE. This CDR3 has 14 residues. The CDR3 loop reads CGSSLGQTEYGYTF. CDR3 nucleotides: TGTGGCAGCAGCCTCGGACAGACCGAGTATGGCTACACCTTC. Full variable domain (missing parts from reference TRBV5-6 and TRBJ1-2): DAGVTQSPTHLIKTRGQQVTLRCSPKSGHDTVSWYQQALGQGPQFIFQYYEEEERQRGNFPDRFSGHQFPNYSSELNVNALLLGDSALYLCGSSLGQTEYGYTFGSGTRLTVV.

The rearrangement links TRBV5-1 to TRBJ1-1; 12 bases map to TRBD1. The CDR3 consists of 16 residues. CDR1 is SGHRS and CDR2 is YFSETQ in the germline V gene. The J segment lost 5 bases and the V segment lost 4 bases, leaving 9 bases of the junction unmatched. Written as DNA, the CDR3 is TGCGCCAGCAGCCTGGGACAGGGGGCGGGGAAGACTGAAGCTTTCTTT. As protein: CASSLGQGAGKTEAFF.

This clonotype was recorded many times. The V call is TRBV30, the J call TRBJ2-3, with D possibly being TRBD1 (5 bases). Germline V gene data show CDR1 as GTSNPN and CDR2 as SVGIG (reference sequence). With 3 bases removed from V and 0 bases from J, the gap between germline ends came to 10 bases. This CDR3 is built from 14 residues. The CDR3 DNA sequence: TGTGCCTGGAGAACAGGATTAAGCACAGATACGCAGTATTTT. The encoded protein is CAWRTGLSTDTQYF.

This clonotype was picked up one time. Given the absence of the conserved phenylalanine or tryptophan at the CDR3 end, a read error is likely. This chain joins TRBV11-3 and TRBJ2-1; 9 nucleotides line up with TRBD2. Germline V lookup: CDR1 SGHNT, CDR2 YENEEA. The CDR3 runs 15 residues. The CDR3 sequence is CAISVRAGGQNVQFI. The CDR3 bases are TGTGCCATCAGCGTAAGAGCGGGAGGACAGAATGTGCAGTTCATC.

The chain joins TRBV7-8 to TRBJ1-4; TRBD1 agrees at 7 bases. Germline CDR1 and CDR2: SGHVS and FQNEAQ. The CDR3 is 14 amino acids. The CDR3 sequence: CGNSPWTGYEKLFF. The CDR3 DNA reads TGTGGCAACAGCCCATGGACAGGCTATGAAAAACTGTTTTTT. The full variable domain, completed using reference TRBV7-8 and TRBJ1-4, is GAGVSQSPRYKVAKRGQDVALRCDPISGHVSLFWYQQALGQGPEFLTYFQNEAQLDKSGLPSDRFFAERPEGSVSTLKIQRTQQEDSAVYLCGNSPWTGYEKLFFGSGTQLSVL.

As regards this clonotype: One end of the junction is discordant with germline, which a read error may explain. The chain combines TRBV11-1 with TRBJ1-1; tentative D call: TRBD1 (6 bases). The V gene's germline CDR1 is SGHAT and CDR2 FQDESV (reference sequence). CDR3 length: 14 residues. The CDR3 loop is CASTRGHGNTEASF. CDR3 DNA: TGTGCCAGCACCAGGGGACATGGGAACACTGAAGCTTCCTTT. Full variable domain (remainder filled in from reference TRBV11-1 and TRBJ1-1): EAEVAQSPRYKITEKSQAVAFWCDPISGHATLYWYRQILGQGPELLVQFQDESVVDDSQLPKDRFSAERLKGVDSTLKIQPAELGDSAMYLCASTRGHGNTEASFGQGTRLTVV.

About this clonotype itself: Possible read error: a much larger clone is one base away. The chain employs TRBV30 and TRBJ2-1; either TRBD1 or TRBD2 may supply D (5 bases each). The CDR3 sequence is 14 residues long. Germline-derived CDR1 and CDR2 are GTSNPN and SVGIG (reference sequence). The CDR3 region is CVWSVGVSYNEQFF. CDR3 bases: TGTGTCTGGAGTGTGGGGGTATCCTACAATGAGCAGTTCTTC.

This clonotype was observed a handful of times. This chain links TRBV20-1 with TRBJ2-3, with 7 bases lining up with TRBD2. The germline V gene encodes CDR1 DFQATT and CDR2 SNEGSKA (reference sequence). V lost 1 base, J lost 0 bases, and 10 bases stayed unmatched. The CDR3 runs 17 residues. The CDR3 loop reads CSARGAASGRSTDTQYF. The CDR3 nucleotides read TGCAGTGCTAGAGGGGCTGCTAGCGGAAGAAGCACAGATACGCAGTATTTT.

With regard to this clonotype: This CDR3 fails to terminate in the conserved phenylalanine or tryptophan, so it likely reflects a read error. The chain combines TRBV10-3 with TRBJ1-2, with no clear D. This CDR3 has 11 residues. The germline gives CDR1 ENHRY, CDR2 SYGVKD. Trimming cost V 6 bases and J 3 bases, with 5 bases left between them. The CDR3 bases are TGTGCCATCAGGGGGTACTATGGCTACACCCTC. This codes for CAIRGYYGYTL.

A note on this clonotype: Possible read error: a much larger clone is one base away. The CDR3 DNA reads TGTGCCTGCAGCTTGCAAGGGACAGGGTACAATGAGCAGTTCTTC. Protein: CACSLQGTGYNEQFF. The rearrangement uses TRBV5-5 and TRBJ2-1, with TRBD1 identical over 9 bases. The CDR3 consists of 15 residues. Germline V gene sequence: CDR1 SGHKS, CDR2 YYEKEE (reference sequence).

This clonotype was detected a few times. The genes are TRBV13 and TRBJ2-3, with 8 bases fitting TRBD2. CDR1 and CDR2 (germline): PRHDT, FYEKMQ (reference sequence). The CDR3 totals 16 residues. J lost 3 bases, V lost 3 bases, and 8 bases had no gene match. In DNA form, the CDR3 reads TGTGCCAGCAGCTTCATCAGCGGGAGTATTACAGATACGCAGTATTTT. It specifies CASSFISGSITDTQYF.

The table lists this clonotype with a few counts. The J gene is TRBJ2-2, the V gene TRBV5-1, with D possibly being TRBD1 (7 bases). The V end lost 6 bases, the J end lost 7 bases, and 16 bases lay between the germline ends. CDR1 and CDR2 (germline): SGHRS, YFSETQ. This CDR3 is built from 14 residues. CDR3 DNA sequence: TGCGCCAGCAACGGACAGGAGGGGATCGGGGAGCTGTTTTTT. Translation: CASNGQEGIGELFF.

As to this clonotype: One end of the junction varies from germline; a read error may be responsible. J is TRBJ2-7 and V is TRBV4-1; D gene ambiguous. This CDR3 has 16 residues. Per germline, CDR1 MGHRA and CDR2 YSYEKL. The CDR3 region is CTSNQDYSRPSYEQYF. The CDR3 coding sequence is TGCACCAGCAACCAAGATTATAGCAGGCCTTCCTACGAGCAGTACTTC.

The J gene is TRBJ2-1, the V gene TRBV12-3 or TRBV12-4, with D possibly matching TRBD2 (5 bases). The length of the CDR3 is 16 residues. V was trimmed by 0 bases and J by 4 bases, leaving 13 bases between them. In DNA, the CDR3 is TGTGCCAGCAGTTTAGCGGGAGCCCCTAAATACAATGAGCAGTTCTTC. Translating it yields CASSLAGAPKYNEQFF.

This clonotype was counted a few times. The junction differs from germline at one of its ends, possibly a read error. The rearrangement uses TRBV28 and TRBJ2-2; a possible D gene is TRBD2 (5 bases). Germline assignment: CDR1 MDHEN and CDR2 SYDVKM. This CDR3 is 14 amino acids long. In DNA form, the CDR3 reads TGTGCCAGCAGTTTTCCCGGACGGAACGGGGAGATGTTTTTT. Its protein product is CASSFPGRNGEMFF.

Note on this clonotype: At one of its ends the junction is not consistent with the germline gene, which may arise from a read error. The genes are TRBV6-1 and TRBJ2-3; no clear D. Germline V gene lookup returns CDR1 MNHNS and CDR2 SASEGT. The CDR3 sequence is 13 residues long. CDR3 nucleotides: TGTGCCAGCAGTGTCGTGAGCTTAGGTACGCAGTATTTC. Amino acids: CASSVVSLGTQYF.

By share of the sample, this clonotype is medium-sized. The V call is TRBV11-1, the J call TRBJ2-7; unclear D gene. CDR1 is SGHAT and CDR2 is FQDESV in the germline V gene (reference sequence). The CDR3 is made up of 13 amino acids. Trimming shortened V by 5 bases and J by 3 bases, and 11 bases separated the two germline ends. The CDR3 nucleotides read TGTGCCAGCAGCCTACCCGGCGGCTACGAGCAGTACTTC. Translation: CASSLPGGYEQYF.

Of note for this clonotype: This may arise from a read error, as a much more abundant clone is one base away. J is TRBJ2-5 and V is TRBV12-3 or TRBV12-4; perhaps D is TRBD1 or TRBD2 (5 bases each). The CDR3 has 15 amino acids. Trimming took 7 bases from V and 4 from J, leaving 19 bases between them. The CDR3 DNA reads as TGTGCCAGCAAACCCGACTTGGGGACGGTAGAGACCCAGTACTTC. Translating gives CASKPDLGTVETQYF.

This clonotype has only one observation. Sequence at one end of the junction differs from germline and may be a read error. This rearrangement joins TRBV5-5 to TRBJ2-1; tentatively, D is TRBD2 (5 bases). Germline CDR1 and CDR2: SGHKS and YYEKEE (reference sequence). The CDR3 loop spans 14 amino acids. Here the CDR3 DNA reads TGTACCAGCCAAAACCCGGGATCAGGCAATGAGCAATTCTTC. This translates into CTSQNPGSGNEQFF.

The chain joins TRBV11-1 to TRBJ2-1; possible D gene TRBD2, 6 bases. The CDR3 totals 16 residues. The V gene's germline CDR1 is SGHAT and CDR2 FQDESV (reference sequence). V was pared by 6 bases and J by 4 bases, with 19 bases between. CDR3 in DNA: TGTGCCAGCAGTCGGACTAACAGGCAATCATACAATGAGCAGTTCTTC. As protein: CASSRTNRQSYNEQFF. Full variable domain (rest looked up from reference TRBV11-1 and TRBJ2-1): EAEVAQSPRYKITEKSQAVAFWCDPISGHATLYWYRQILGQGPELLVQFQDESVVDDSQLPKDRFSAERLKGVDSTLKIQPAELGDSAMYLCASSRTNRQSYNEQFFGPGTRLTVL.

As to this clonotype: A much larger clone differs by one base, so this may be a read error. The CDR3: CASSIRGQGAAQYF. In DNA, the CDR3 is TGTGCCAGCAGCATCCGAGGACAGGGGGCTGCGCAGTATTTT. This chain connects TRBV5-4 to TRBJ2-3; 11 nucleotides line up with TRBD1. Germline V gene lookup returns CDR1 SGHNT and CDR2 YYREEE (reference sequence). With 4 bases clipped from V and 10 bases from J, the junction kept 8 bases outside the gene matches. The CDR3 covers 14 residues.

Remarks on this clonotype: A clone one base away is much larger, so this may be a read error. The chain couples TRBV5-8 to TRBJ1-3, with D possibly matching TRBD1 (5 bases). V was cut by 5 bases and J by 2 bases, with 11 bases left in between. Per the germline V gene, CDR1 is SGHTS and CDR2 is YDEGEE. The length of the CDR3 is 14 residues. For the CDR3, the DNA is TGTGCCAGCAGTCGAGAGGGGACTGGAAACACCATATATTTT. Residues: CASSREGTGNTIYF.

To note about this clonotype: At one boundary the junction diverges from the germline segment, which might be a read error. The chain employs TRBV6-5 and TRBJ2-1; D uncertain. Per the germline V gene, CDR1 is MNHEY and CDR2 is SVGAGI. CDR3 length equals 15 residues. In nucleotides, the CDR3 is TGTGCCAGCAAACCCCTCGCAGGCTCCCACAATGAGCAGTTCTTC. Protein product: CASKPLAGSHNEQFF.

This chain links TRBV15 with TRBJ2-7; D tentatively fits TRBD1 or TRBD2 (5 bases each). The germline V gene encodes CDR1 LNHNV and CDR2 YYDKDF (reference sequence). The V and J ends lost 3 bases and 7 bases respectively, with 16 bases between them. The CDR3 has 14 residues. The CDR3 DNA follows: TGTGCCACCAGCAGCCCCGTGACAGAGGGGGAGCAGTACTTC. Residues: CATSSPVTEGEQYF.

With regard to this clonotype: A read error is possible here, since a much larger clone lies one base away. The chain carries TRBV4-3 and TRBJ2-7, with 16 bases that match TRBD2. In germline, CDR1 is LGHNA, CDR2 YSLEER. This CDR3 contains 19 residues. The CDR3 DNA reads as TGCGCCAGCGGCCAAGAATGGGGGACTAGCGGGAGGGCCGGGTACGAGCAGTACTTC. Its translation: CASGQEWGTSGRAGYEQYF.

This clonotype was picked up a small number of times. A much larger clone lies a single base off, so this may be a read error. The chain joins TRBV12-3 or TRBV12-4 to TRBJ2-2, with 11 positions matching TRBD1. V lost 10 bases to trimming and J lost 0 bases; unmatched junction nucleotides: 7. The CDR3 length is 16 residues. In DNA form, the CDR3 reads TGTGCCAACAGCCAGGGACAGGGGGCGAACACCGGGGAGCTGTTTTTT. Translating it yields CANSQGQGANTGELFF.

This clonotype was counted only a few times. Since a much larger clone is just one base distant, this may be a read error. This chain uses TRBV12-3 or TRBV12-4 with TRBJ1-2; maybe TRBD1 (5 bases). The CDR3 runs 14 residues. V lost 7 bases and J 5 bases, leaving 17 bases between the germline ends. The CDR3 protein is CASTSTRGGYGYTF. CDR3 in DNA: TGTGCCAGCACCTCGACAAGGGGAGGGTATGGCTACACCTTC.